These 9 T cell receptor beta chains were all obtained from the same sample, sequenced in a study of spatial heterogeneity in lung cancer (dated 2019 in TCRdb). General findings and caveats noted by the study authors: A correlation was observed between the number of expanded intratumoral alpha and beta TCRs and the tumor nonsynonymous mutation count.

The method was 5' RACE. Sequencing was performed on a NextSeq 500. The raw public reads went through TCRdb reprocessing: fastp at Q25, MiXCR clone calling, in-frame beta chains kept. CDR3 protein sequences are deduplicated, and each keeps its most common genes and DNA. This sample has around 19,000 distinct CDR3 sequences in its table, and about 6.3% of those were observed once. The ten largest account for approximately 3.5% of the sample. No cognate antigen is known for these TCRs. Taken with the paper, the label for time point translates to: sample taken at primary tumor resection. The specimen comprised lung tumor tissue, sampled at surgery. These receptors all come from a female donor with early-stage non-small cell lung cancer.

This clonotype was recorded a few times. The rearrangement links TRBV28 to TRBJ1-1; D gene ambiguous. V lost 5 bases and J 2 bases, leaving 27 bases between the germline ends. Germline assignment: CDR1 MDHEN and CDR2 SYDVKM. This CDR3 is built from 19 residues. The CDR3 DNA reads as TGTGCCAGCAGTCCTTATGATATCTTTGTAGAGCCAGGAAACACTGAAGCTTTCTTT. Translated: CASSPYDIFVEPGNTEAFF.

By share of the sample, this clonotype is medium-sized (0.01 to 0.1%). V gene TRBV5-1 combines with J gene TRBJ1-2; D perhaps matches TRBD1 (6 bases). The CDR3 is made up of 14 amino acids. Deletions cut 4 bases from V and 8 bases from J, with 18 bases between. Germline V gene data show CDR1 as SGHRS and CDR2 as YFSETQ. CDR3 amino acids: CASSLEDSGDGYTF. The CDR3 nucleotides are TGCGCCAGCAGCCTAGAGGACAGTGGCGACGGCTACACCTTC. The entire variable domain, with the rest obtained from reference TRBV5-1 and TRBJ1-2, is as follows: KAGVTQTPRYLIKTRGQQVTLSCSPISGHRSVSWYQQTPGQGLQFLFEYFSETQRNKGNFPGRFSGRQFSNSRSEMNVSTLELGDSALYLCASSLEDSGDGYTFGSGTRLTVV.

This clonotype was detected ten times or more. The V call is TRBV3-1, the J call TRBJ1-4, with 10 bases fitting TRBD1. With V trimmed by 4 bases and J by 5 bases, 4 bases remained unmatched. This CDR3 contains 15 residues. CDR1 is LGHDT and CDR2 is YNNKEL in the germline V gene (reference sequence). The CDR3 DNA reads as TGTGCCAGCAGCCCTCTGGGACAGGGGAATGAAAAACTGTTTTTT. It specifies CASSPLGQGNEKLFF. The full variable domain, completed using reference TRBV3-1 and TRBJ1-4, is DTAVSQTPKYLVTQMGNDKSIKCEQNLGHDTMYWYKQDSKKFLKIMFSYNNKELIINETVPNRFSPKSPDKAHLNLHINSLELGDSAVYFCASSPLGQGNEKLFFGSGTQLSVL.

By sample fraction, this clonotype is medium-sized. The chain joins TRBV6-2 or TRBV6-3 to TRBJ1-1, with D tentatively TRBD1 (5 bases). Trimming cost V 6 bases and J 5 bases, with 13 bases left between them. The CDR3 spans 13 residues. Germline V gene lookup returns CDR1 MNHEY and CDR2 SVGEGT. CDR3 sequence (DNA): TGTGCCAGCAGAAACATGGGGGGAACTGAAGCTTTCTTT. This gives the protein CASRNMGGTEAFF.

This clonotype has ten or more counts. V and J are TRBV6-1 and TRBJ2-3; 9 bases align to TRBD1. CDR1 and CDR2 from the germline V gene are MNHNS and SASEGT. J was trimmed by 6 bases and V by 4 bases; bases with no gene match: 8. The CDR3 has 15 amino acids. The CDR3 DNA reads as TGTGCCAGCAGTGCTACTCGGGACAGGGACGATACGCAGTATTTT. This codes for CASSATRDRDDTQYF.

For this clonotype: One base away lies a much larger clone, so this may be a sequencing read error. The V gene is TRBV18, the J gene TRBJ1-2; no clear D gene. The CDR3 has 12 amino acids. The V end lost 3 bases, the J end lost 0 bases, and 2 bases lay between the germline ends. Germline CDR1 and CDR2: KGHSH and LQKENI. The CDR3 nucleotides read TGTGCCAGCTCACCGACTAACTATGGCTACACCTTC. Amino acids: CASSPTNYGYTF.

This clonotype was seen many times. V gene TRBV7-8 combines with J gene TRBJ2-1, with TRBD2 matching 10 bases. This CDR3 is 15 amino acids long. The ends lost 5 bases at V and 4 bases at J; junction bases unmatched: 5. The germline CDR1 and CDR2 sequences are SGHVS and FQNEAQ. The DNA for the CDR3 is TGTGCCAGCAGCACTGGACTAGCGGTTTACAATGAGCAGTTCTTC. Translation gives CASSTGLAVYNEQFF.

The rearrangement joins TRBV29-1 to TRBJ2-1; no reliable D call. This CDR3 has 12 amino acids. The V end was cut by 4 bases, the J end by 4 bases, with 8 bases between. Germline-derived CDR1 and CDR2 are SQVTM and ANQGSEA. In DNA, the CDR3 is TGCAGCGTTGTATTCAGTTACAATGAGCAGTTCTTC. As protein: CSVVFSYNEQFF.

This clonotype was seen ten or more times. This chain uses TRBV7-6 with TRBJ2-5; D possibly corresponds to TRBD2 (5 bases). Trimming took off 0 bases at V and 7 bases at J, with 12 bases between the two ends. CDR1 is SGHVS and CDR2 is FNYEAQ in the germline V gene. The CDR3 length is 14 residues. CDR3 residues: CASSLALALRTQYF. CDR3 coding DNA: TGTGCCAGCAGCTTAGCCCTAGCCCTTAGGACCCAGTACTTC.